One and the same sample provided the 3 T cell receptor beta chains below, sequenced in a study of blood T cell repertoires in COVID-19. The repertoire was sequenced with immunoSEQ multiplex PCR; TCRdb's copy has only in-frame clones and lacks some. The sample includes around 300,000 clones, approximately 88% of them seen just once. Sequencing was performed on peripheral blood. The receptor set was obtained from a middle-aged woman who had recovered from COVID-19.

The chain has TRBV18 and TRBJ2-6, with D possibly being TRBD1 (6 bases). Germline V gene sequence: CDR1 KGHSH, CDR2 LQKENI. V was clipped by 4 bases and J by 0 bases, with 22 bases between them. The CDR3 consists of 20 residues. The CDR3 reads CASSQTPDSQPLSGANVLTF. The CDR3 DNA reads TGTGCCAGCTCACAAACCCCGGACAGCCAACCTCTCTCTGGGGCCAACGTCCTGACTTTC.

The V call is TRBV7-3, the J call TRBJ2-5, with D tentatively TRBD2 (5 bases). Germline V gene lookup returns CDR1 SGHTA and CDR2 FQGTGA. Trimming cost V 1 base and J 4 bases, with 16 bases left between them. This CDR3 spans 16 amino acids. The CDR3 loop reads CASSLNPTGVVETQYF. The CDR3 DNA is TGTGCCAGCAGCTTAAACCCCACCGGGGTGGTAGAGACCCAGTACTTC.

In this sample, this clone turned up once. J is TRBJ2-1 and V is TRBV18, with TRBD1 as a possible D gene (6 bases). Germline V gene lookup returns CDR1 KGHSH and CDR2 LQKENI. V lost 6 bases, J lost 7 bases, and 10 bases lay in between. The CDR3 has 12 residues. CDR3 sequence (DNA): TGTGCCAGCTCCCACAGGGTAAATGAGCAGTTCTTC. Its translation: CASSHRVNEQFF.